One sample yielded the 31 T cell receptor beta chains listed below, sequenced in a study of neurological immune-mediated disorders. TCRdb reprocessed the 5' RACE reads with MiXCR, giving one entry per CDR3 protein. The sample has some 29,000 distinct CDR3 sequences, over 10% seen once. The specimen sequenced was PBMCs. The receptors here all came from a woman aged 55-69 years in good health.

This clonotype was seen at least ten times. V usage is TRBV20-1 and J usage is TRBJ1-6; no clear D. Germline V CDR1 and CDR2: DFQATT, SNEGSKA (reference sequence). This CDR3 has 16 residues. Trimming removed 0 bases at V and 3 bases at J, with 12 bases between. CDR3 residues: CSARESGRVYNSPLHF. The CDR3 DNA sequence: TGCAGTGCTAGAGAGAGTGGACGGGTCTATAATTCACCCCTCCACTTT.

This clonotype was seen at least ten times. This chain joins TRBV29-1 and TRBJ2-7; D may match TRBD1 or TRBD2 (6 bases each). The V gene lost 4 bases and the J gene lost 3 bases, with 16 bases spanning the gap. There are 14 residues in the CDR3. From germline, CDR1 is SQVTM and CDR2 ANQGSEA. The CDR3, as DNA: TGCAGCGTTGCCGGGGGCTTAGTCTTCTACGAGCAGTACTTC. Protein: CSVAGGLVFYEQYF.

In its sample, this clonotype was seen many times. This chain's CDR3 is CSVAGAGMTFF. In DNA, the CDR3 is TGCAGCGTTGCAGGGGCAGGGATGACTTTCTTT. The chain uses TRBV29-1 and TRBJ1-1; possible D gene TRBD1, 6 bases. V was pared by 4 bases and J by 12 bases, with 15 bases between. The CDR3 covers 11 residues. Germline CDR1 reads SQVTM; CDR2 reads ANQGSEA.

This clonotype was observed at least ten times. The rearrangement uses TRBV2 and TRBJ2-7, with D hard to call. With 6 bases removed from V and 3 bases from J, the gap between germline ends came to 18 bases. Germline CDR1 reads SNHLY; CDR2 reads FYNNEI. This CDR3 has 15 amino acids. CDR3 amino acids: CASSQRPGDGYEQYF. The CDR3 nucleotides are TGTGCCAGCAGCCAACGGCCGGGCGACGGCTACGAGCAGTACTTC.

This clonotype was observed at least ten times. A junction end diverges from the germline sequence, so it may reflect a read error. The chain uses TRBV7-7 and TRBJ2-1, with 8 bases fitting TRBD1. This CDR3 contains 13 residues. CDR1 is SSHAT, CDR2 FNYEAQ, per germline (reference sequence). The CDR3 DNA reads as TGTGCTAGCAGCCCTGGGCCCACAGGGGGGCAGTTCTTC. As protein: CASSPGPTGGQFF.

The rearrangement links TRBV4-2 to TRBJ1-5; D is unclear. The CDR3 is 14 residues long. The V and J ends lost 2 bases and 4 bases respectively, with 9 bases between them. Looked up from germline, CDR1 is LGHNA and CDR2 is YNFKEQ. CDR3 loop: CASSQIGINQPQHF. The CDR3 coding sequence is TGTGCCAGCAGCCAAATAGGCATTAATCAGCCCCAGCATTTT.

This clonotype appeared many times. The J gene is TRBJ2-1, the V gene TRBV29-1; the match to TRBD1 covers 9 bases. This CDR3 is 12 amino acids long. The germline V gene encodes CDR1 SQVTM and CDR2 ANQGSEA. The junction had 7 bases not matched to a gene; V was cut back by 4 bases and J by 12 bases. This CDR3 is CSVARDRAWQFF. The DNA of the CDR3 is TGCAGCGTTGCTCGGGACAGGGCATGGCAGTTCTTC.

This clonotype was seen at least ten times. The chain recombines TRBV29-1 with TRBJ2-1; 7 nucleotides align to TRBD1. Germline CDR1 SQVTM, CDR2 ANQGSEA. V shed 4 bases, J shed 5 bases, and the junction held 8 bases outside the gene matches. CDR3 length: 14 residues. This CDR3 reads CSVGVGGDHNEQFF. In DNA, the CDR3 is TGCAGCGTTGGGGTAGGGGGCGACCACAATGAGCAGTTCTTC.

This clonotype appeared many times. V usage is TRBV20-1 and J usage is TRBJ2-3, with D tentatively TRBD1 (6 bases). CDR3 length: 15 residues. V was pared by 0 bases and J by 1 base, with 11 bases between. Germline assignment: CDR1 DFQATT and CDR2 SNEGSKA (reference sequence). The CDR3 DNA reads TGCAGTGCTAGAGATATCGGGACACGCACAGATACGCAGTATTTT. This codes for CSARDIGTRTDTQYF.

This clonotype was detected ten times or more. The rearrangement uses TRBV4-1 and TRBJ2-1; D is perhaps TRBD2 (7 bases). V lost 1 base, J lost 2 bases, and 12 bases lay in between. There are 16 residues in the CDR3. The V gene's germline CDR1 is MGHRA and CDR2 YSYEKL. CDR3 nucleotide sequence: TGCGCCAGCAGCCAAGTTACGGGGGGCACCTACAATGAGCAGTTCTTC. Amino acid sequence: CASSQVTGGTYNEQFF.

This clonotype has a count of ten or more. The gene calls are TRBV10-3 and TRBJ2-7; possible D gene TRBD1, 6 bases. Germline CDR1 is ENHRY and CDR2 is SYGVKD. The CDR3 contains 15 residues. Trimming shortened V by 4 bases and J by 0 bases, and 13 bases separated the two germline ends. This chain's CDR3 is CAISGLTGTSYEQYF. The DNA of the CDR3 is TGTGCCATCAGTGGCTTAACAGGGACCTCCTACGAGCAGTACTTC.

The table lists this clonotype with many counts. The chain is built from TRBV7-3 and TRBJ2-3; either TRBD1 or TRBD2 may fit D (5 bases each). Germline lookup yields CDR1 SGHTA and CDR2 FQGTGA. The CDR3 loop spans 17 amino acids. Trimming took 2 bases from V and 2 from J, leaving 17 bases between them. The CDR3 DNA follows: TGTGCCAGCAGCTTATCTCGGGCCGGGGCCCTCACAGATACGCAGTATTTT. This codes for CASSLSRAGALTDTQYF.

This clonotype appeared many times. The chain joins TRBV5-6 to TRBJ2-5; 14 bases map to TRBD2. Trimming at V came to 4 bases and at J to 4 bases, leaving 6 bases not matched to a gene. This CDR3 contains 16 residues. CDR1 is SGHDT and CDR2 is YYEEEE in the germline V gene. The CDR3 here is CASSQGLAGVAETQYF. CDR3 nucleotide sequence: TGTGCCAGCAGCCAGGGACTAGCGGGGGTGGCAGAGACCCAGTACTTC.

This clonotype was found many times. The CDR3 sequence: CASSLGTGGALYGYTF. The CDR3 nucleotides are TGTGCCAGCAGCTTAGGGACAGGGGGTGCTCTATATGGCTACACCTTC. V is TRBV7-6 and J is TRBJ1-2; 10 positions agree with TRBD1. Per the germline V gene, CDR1 is SGHVS and CDR2 is FNYEAQ. CDR3 size: 16 residues. The V and J ends lost 1 base and 5 bases, in that order; junction bases with no gene match: 7.

In its sample, this clonotype was seen many times. The chain has TRBV4-3 and TRBJ1-1; 7 bases agree with TRBD1. There are 18 residues in the CDR3. The V gene end was trimmed by 2 bases and the J gene end by 1 base; junction bases not matched to a gene: 13. Germline CDR1 is LGHNA and CDR2 is YSLEER. Here the CDR3 DNA reads TGCGCCAGCAGCCAAAACTCGGGAGGGGCAGGGGGGAACACTGAAGCTTTCTTT. Translated: CASSQNSGGAGGNTEAFF.

This clonotype was observed at least ten times. This chain uses TRBV19 with TRBJ1-5; D gene unclear. The CDR3 has 11 amino acids. V was clipped by 8 bases and J by 7 bases, with 9 bases between them. CDR1 and CDR2 from the germline V gene are LNHDA and SQIVND (reference sequence). CDR3 bases: TGTGCCAGTGGCATCCGGCAGCCCCAGCATTTT. Translating it yields CASGIRQPQHF.

This clonotype occurred many times. This chain uses TRBV5-1 with TRBJ1-1, with 7 nucleotides matching TRBD1. The CDR3 covers 15 residues. V dropped 0 bases and J dropped 0; count of bases not matched to a gene: 2. CDR1 and CDR2 from the germline V gene are SGHRS and YFSETQ. CDR3 amino acids: CASSLDRGMNTEAFF. The CDR3 coding sequence is TGCGCCAGCAGCTTGGACAGGGGCATGAACACTGAAGCTTTCTTT. Variable domain in full (rest from reference TRBV5-1 and TRBJ1-1): KAGVTQTPRYLIKTRGQQVTLSCSPISGHRSVSWYQQTPGQGLQFLFEYFSETQRNKGNFPGRFSGRQFSNSRSEMNVSTLELGDSALYLCASSLDRGMNTEAFFGQGTRLTVV.

Many counts were recorded for this clonotype. This sequence joins TRBV19 and TRBJ2-1, with D possibly being TRBD1 or TRBD2 (6 bases each). Germline assignment: CDR1 LNHDA and CDR2 SQIVND (reference sequence). V was pared by 8 bases and J by 6 bases, with 14 bases between. The CDR3 has 13 amino acids. The CDR3 sequence is CASRRGGSNEQFF. The CDR3 DNA reads TGTGCCAGTCGGCGAGGGGGGAGCAATGAGCAGTTCTTC.

On this clonotype: This may be a read error, as it is one base from a much larger clone. The rearrangement uses TRBV28 and TRBJ2-7; a possible D gene is TRBD1 (5 bases). Germline CDR1 reads MDHEN; CDR2 reads SYDVKM. The V and J ends lost 3 bases and 3 bases respectively, with 18 bases between them. The CDR3 sequence is 16 residues long. In DNA, the CDR3 is TGTGCCAGCAGTTTCCCCGCTTGGACATGGGGCTACGAGCAGTACTTC. Encoded protein: CASSFPAWTWGYEQYF.

The sample holds many counts of this clonotype. The chain couples TRBV7-2 to TRBJ2-5, with D uncertain. With 1 base removed from V and 0 bases from J, the gap between germline ends came to 6 bases. The CDR3 has 14 amino acids. Germline V gene sequence: CDR1 SGHTA, CDR2 FQGNSA. The CDR3 spells CASSLGTYQETQYF. The CDR3, as DNA: TGTGCCAGCAGCTTAGGGACGTACCAAGAGACCCAGTACTTC.

This clonotype was picked up many times. The V gene is TRBV12-3 or TRBV12-4, the J gene TRBJ1-2; TRBD1 matches at 7 bases. The CDR3 is 14 amino acids. V was clipped by 1 base and J by 5 bases; unmatched bases: 4. The chain's CDR3 is CASSLGQGLYGYTF. Written as DNA, the CDR3 is TGTGCCAGCAGTTTAGGACAGGGTCTTTATGGCTACACCTTC.

This clonotype has a count of ten or more. The rearrangement links TRBV3-1 to TRBJ2-1; D remains unclear. Germline assignment: CDR1 LGHDT and CDR2 YNNKEL (reference sequence). V lost 3 bases, J lost 4 bases, and 7 bases lay in between. This CDR3 is built from 13 residues. This CDR3 is CASSQASYNEQFF. In nucleotides, the CDR3 is TGTGCCAGCAGCCAGGCATCTTACAATGAGCAGTTCTTC.

This clonotype occurred many times. This sequence joins TRBV6-6 and TRBJ1-3; no firm D call. Germline CDR1 MNHNY, CDR2 SVGAGI (reference sequence). Trimming stripped 4 bases from V and 0 bases from J, with 10 bases between. This CDR3 contains 15 residues. The CDR3 sequence: CASSWTASSGNTIYF. The CDR3 nucleotides read TGTGCCAGCAGTTGGACGGCCAGCTCTGGAAACACCATATATTTT.

This clonotype was seen many times. The chain has TRBV7-2 and TRBJ2-3, with TRBD2 matching 8 bases. Germline CDR1 is SGHTA and CDR2 is FQGNSA. The CDR3 length is 16 residues. J was trimmed by 4 bases and V by 7 bases; bases with no gene match: 13. CDR3 nucleotides: TGTGCCAGCAAGTATTTTCGGGGGGGCGTTGCAGATACGCAGTATTTT. Translating it yields CASKYFRGGVADTQYF.

This clonotype has a count of ten or more. J is TRBJ2-1 and V is TRBV20-1; D is undetermined. V lost 6 bases to trimming and J lost 5 bases, with 11 bases between them. Germline V gene sequence: CDR1 DFQATT, CDR2 SNEGSKA (reference sequence). The CDR3 contains 12 residues. CDR3 sequence reads: CSADVLDNEQFF. The CDR3 DNA reads TGCAGTGCGGATGTATTAGACAATGAGCAGTTCTTC.

This clonotype was observed many times. The CDR3: CASSVDRNQPQHF. In DNA form, the CDR3 reads TGTGCCAGCAGCGTCGACAGGAATCAGCCCCAGCATTTT. The gene calls are TRBV7-9 and TRBJ1-5; D might be TRBD1 (6 bases). The CDR3 consists of 13 residues. Germline-derived CDR1 and CDR2 are SEHNR and FQNEAQ (reference sequence). V lost 5 bases and J lost 4, with 9 bases in between.

This clonotype was counted ten times or more. This chain links TRBV24-1 with TRBJ1-5; weak D call: TRBD1 (6 bases). Germline CDR1 KGHDR, CDR2 SFDVKD. Trimming removed 4 bases from V and 6 bases from J, with 9 bases in between. The CDR3 has 13 residues. The CDR3 reads CATSEPQGQPQHF. CDR3 nucleotides: TGTGCCACCAGTGAGCCACAGGGTCAGCCCCAGCATTTT.

This clonotype was observed at least ten times. The chain is built from TRBV25-1 and TRBJ1-3; the D gene is possibly TRBD1 (5 bases). This CDR3 spans 13 amino acids. Germline CDR1 and CDR2: MGHDK and SYGVNS. The V end lost 5 bases, the J end lost 8 bases, and 13 bases lay between the germline ends. CDR3 amino acids: CASSPGETDTIYF. In DNA, the CDR3 is TGTGCCAGCAGTCCGGGGGAAACGGACACCATATATTTT.

The V call is TRBV25-1, the J call TRBJ1-1; TRBD1 aligns across 12 bases. The CDR3 is made up of 15 amino acids. J gave up 3 bases and V 10 bases, and 9 bases lay outside the gene matches. In germline, CDR1 is MGHDK, CDR2 SYGVNS. The CDR3 DNA is TGTGCCACCTCTGGGACAGGGGGCAGGGACACTGAAGCTTTCTTT. This gives the protein CATSGTGGRDTEAFF.

This clonotype was seen repeatedly, ten times or more. The chain carries TRBV20-1 and TRBJ1-2, with D tentatively TRBD1 (6 bases). The germline V gene encodes CDR1 DFQATT and CDR2 SNEGSKA (reference sequence). CDR3 size: 11 residues. Trimming took 5 bases from V and 7 from J, leaving 11 bases between them. Written as DNA, the CDR3 is TGCAGTGCTTCAGGGGATAGTGGCTACACCTTC. This codes for CSASGDSGYTF.

This clonotype was recorded many times. The rearrangement links TRBV4-3 to TRBJ2-7; D is uncertain. This CDR3 contains 13 residues. V shed 1 base and J shed 3 bases, with 7 bases lying between them. The germline V gene encodes CDR1 LGHNA and CDR2 YSLEER. CDR3 coding DNA: TGCGCCAGCAGCCAAGTCGTCTACTACGAGCAGTACTTC. This gives the protein CASSQVVYYEQYF.